The present TCR beta chain was sequenced within a study of T cells in Graves' hyperthyroidism and ophthalmopathy. This clonotype was recorded many times. Template material for amplifying TCR beta CDR3 regions consisted of RNA transcripts. The TCR CDR3 was amplified in a first-round RT-PCR using the HTBI primer set. TCRdb used MiXCR to reprocess the multiplex PCR reads, holding one entry per CDR3 protein. The data show about 500,000 distinct CDR3 sequences, approximately 15% seen once. The sample was blood. The receptor was derived from a woman aged 18 to 35 with Graves' hyperthyroidism.

The DNA for the CDR3 is TGTGCCAGCAGCTTAGGAGGGACGGCGGGGGGCTATGGCTACACCTTC. This codes for CASSLGGTAGGYGYTF. The chain links TRBV7-8 to TRBJ1-2; a weak D match, TRBD1 (5 bases). This CDR3 spans 16 amino acids. V lost 1 base and J 4 bases, leaving 16 bases between the germline ends. Germline values: CDR1 SGHVS, CDR2 FQNEAQ.